This T cell receptor beta chain was sequenced in a study of technical replicates of blood from several donors. V was clipped by 0 bases and J by 6 bases; unmatched bases: 7. Germline loops: CDR1 SGHTA, CDR2 FQGTGA. The CDR3 covers 15 residues. The protocol was immunoSEQ multiplex PCR, while the TCRdb copy is restricted to in-frame clones and leaves out a portion. The sample carries some 63,000 clones, about 86% recorded once. This sequence originates from a human donor in good health. Some clones in this sample may be carry-over from other donors' samples. The chain recombines TRBV7-3 with TRBJ1-2; the match to TRBD1 covers 7 bases. Source material: PBMCs. The CDR3 sequence: CASSLTSGQIHGYTF. CDR3 DNA sequence: TGTGCCAGCAGCTTAACCTCGGGACAGATTCATGGCTACACCTTC.